This entry lists 10 T cell receptor beta chains sequenced from one sample in a study of OX40 agonist ivuxolimab in advanced cancers. Profiling relied on immunoSEQ multiplex PCR, and the TCRdb table lists in-frame clones only, not all of them. The profile shows tens of thousands of clones, 70% to 90% of them singletons. The source material was CD4+ or CD8+ T cells sorted from blood, sampled in a trial of the OX40 agonist ivuxolimab. Receptors were obtained from an adult with an advanced solid tumor such as melanoma, head and neck, liver or kidney cancer.

The rearrangement uses TRBV29-1 and TRBJ1-3; 7 nucleotides agree with TRBD1. Germline CDR1 is SQVTM and CDR2 is ANQGSEA. This CDR3 region has 16 residues. V lost 0 bases, J lost 0 bases, and 5 bases stayed unmatched. The CDR3 reads CSVEDRRDSSGNTIYF. The CDR3 DNA follows: TGCAGCGTTGAAGATAGGCGGGACAGCTCTGGAAACACCATATATTTT.

The chain recombines TRBV5-1 with TRBJ1-1; D unresolved. Trimming took off 0 bases at V and 0 bases at J, with 12 bases between the two ends. The CDR3 runs to 16 residues. Per germline, CDR1 SGHRS and CDR2 YFSETQ. In DNA, the CDR3 is TGCGCCAGCAGCTTGGTAGATGGAGTGATGAACACTGAAGCTTTCTTT. Translation gives CASSLVDGVMNTEAFF.

The V gene is TRBV27, the J gene TRBJ2-1; 14 bases align to TRBD2. Germline CDR1 MNHEY, CDR2 SMNVEV (reference sequence). The CDR3 consists of 18 residues. The J segment lost 7 bases and the V segment lost 5 bases, leaving 13 bases of the junction unmatched. CDR3 sequence (DNA): TGTGCCAGCAGTCCACACGGACTAGCGGGGGGCTTGAGGAATGAGCAGTTCTTC. Protein: CASSPHGLAGGLRNEQFF.

The chain links TRBV5-6 to TRBJ2-7; D is tentatively TRBD1 or TRBD2 (5 bases each). This CDR3 region has 14 residues. Trimming removed 3 bases from V and 7 bases from J, with 17 bases in between. In germline, CDR1 is SGHDT, CDR2 YYEEEE. The CDR3 DNA reads as TGTGCCAGCAGCTCCCGTGGGACGGTGGGGGAGCAGTACTTC. Its protein is CASSSRGTVGEQYF.

The rearrangement joins TRBV5-1 to TRBJ2-7; TRBD1 matches 7 bases. CDR3 length equals 13 residues. With 4 bases clipped from V and 5 bases from J, the junction kept 6 bases outside the gene matches. The germline CDR1 and CDR2 sequences are SGHRS and YFSETQ. DNA for the CDR3: TGCGCCAGCAGCCCGACAGGGCCGAACGAGCAGTACTTC. This gives the protein CASSPTGPNEQYF. The full variable domain, its missing parts supplied by reference TRBV5-1 and TRBJ2-7, is KAGVTQTPRYLIKTRGQQVTLSCSPISGHRSVSWYQQTPGQGLQFLFEYFSETQRNKGNFPGRFSGRQFSNSRSEMNVSTLELGDSALYLCASSPTGPNEQYFGPGTRLTVT.

The rearrangement joins TRBV11-2 to TRBJ2-4; weak D call: TRBD2 (5 bases). The CDR3 loop spans 16 amino acids. V lost 3 bases, J lost 3 bases, and 15 bases lay in between. Germline CDR1 and CDR2: SGHAT and FQNNGV. Here the CDR3 reads CASSLVRVGGKNIQYF. Here the CDR3 DNA reads TGTGCCAGCAGCTTGGTCAGAGTCGGAGGCAAAAACATTCAGTACTTC.

Only a few counts were recorded for this clone. The V call is TRBV19, the J call TRBJ2-7; 7 nucleotides match TRBD1. Per germline, CDR1 LNHDA and CDR2 SQIVND (reference sequence). With V trimmed by 6 bases and J by 3 bases, 8 bases remained unmatched. This CDR3 comprises 14 residues. The CDR3, as DNA: TGTGCCAGTAGGAGCCCCCGGGACAGCTACGAGCAGTACTTC. This translates into CASRSPRDSYEQYF.

The J gene is TRBJ1-3, the V gene TRBV6-5; the D gene is possibly TRBD1 (6 bases). Germline-derived CDR1 and CDR2 are MNHEY and SVGAGI. V shed 2 bases and J shed 3 bases, with 11 bases lying between them. The CDR3 length is 15 residues. The CDR3 loop is CASSYGGLLGNTIYF. The CDR3 DNA reads as TGTGCCAGCAGTTACGGGGGGCTTCTTGGAAACACCATATATTTT.

J is TRBJ2-2 and V is TRBV5-1; 8 bases line up with TRBD1. The germline CDR1 and CDR2 sequences are SGHRS and YFSETQ. The ends lost 0 bases at V and 5 bases at J; junction bases unmatched: 6. CDR3 size: 16 residues. CDR3 nucleotides: TGCGCCAGCAGCTTGGCAGTCAGGGGGCTTACCGGGGAGCTGTTTTTT. Its translation: CASSLAVRGLTGELFF.

The count of this clone is one. This CDR3 is CASSPGAKNSYEQYF. DNA of the CDR3: TGTGCCAGCAGCCCTGGGGCCAAGAACTCCTACGAGCAGTACTTC. J is TRBJ2-7 and V is TRBV28, with D perhaps matching TRBD1 (5 bases). Germline CDR1 MDHEN, CDR2 SYDVKM. The CDR3 length is 15 residues. Trimming removed 6 bases at V and 0 bases at J, with 15 bases between.